The T cell receptor (beta chain) described here comes from a study of T cell repertoires in cytomegalovirus infection (dated by TCRdb to the late 2010s). In the study overall: Donor HLA type was relevant to the analysis, as public TCR beta signatures indicated carriage of CMV infection together with the matching HLA type.

The germline V gene provides CDR1 MGHRA and CDR2 YSYEKL. From its cysteine to its phenylalanine, the CDR3 spans 12 amino acids. Just CDR3 DNA is preserved here, 36 bases in frame from base 1. V is pared back by 4 bases and J by 9 bases, with 10 bases lying between the germline termini. TCRdb shows the sequencer as Illumina HiSeq 1500. Starting from the raw public reads, TCRdb applied fastp trimming at Q25, assembled clones with MiXCR and retained in-frame beta chains. Here each entry gathers all rows of one CDR3 protein and keeps the most common genes and DNA. The sample data list almost 300,000 distinct CDR3 sequences, and around 9.6% of these were observed just once. The ten largest clonotypes hold more than 2.5% of the sample. This clonotype showed up just a few times. There is no known antigen for this receptor. No per-base quality is available; no much larger clone lies one base away. Summary of the overall study and its limitations: Carriers of CMV infection plus the relevant HLA type were discriminated by the cumulative frequency of public TCR beta family members in the study cohort and in an independent roughly 380-donor cohort. The ex vivo response was dominated by HLA-C-restricted CMV-specific TCR beta clonotypes, which also provided the single most frequent clonotype in two of eight donors.

This clonotype was sampled from a human donor in good health (CMV status not recorded). Some clones in this sample may be carry-over from other donors' samples. Material: PBMCs. This receptor chain uses TRBV4-1 and TRBJ2-1; D gene: possibly TRBD1, on 6 matching bases. DNA sequence: TGCGCCAGCAGCCGCAGGGGTGGTGAGCAGTTCTTC. Translated, this is CASSRRGGEQFF.